Sequencing of this TCR beta chain was carried out in a study of T cell responses to AZD1222 COVID-19 vaccine (dated by TCRdb to the early 2020s). With regard to the full study: AZD1222 recipients with second doses at about 4 weeks or about 12 weeks were pooled, because spike-specific TCR depth and breadth did not differ between schedules. TCR sequencing covered 233 trial participants: about 210 given two doses of AZD1222 and about 26 given two doses of MenACWY control vaccine. Trial participants were enrolled into age subgroups of 18-55, 56-69 and 70-plus years, which contained about 160, 30 and 59 TCR-sequenced participants, respectively. What the authors observed across the whole study: CD4 TCRs associated with the vaccine covered the entire spike protein, and the dominant responses were in regions 160-218 and 743-854. No day 14 peak-response samples were available, so repertoires were characterized only after the peak T cell response. Participants were mostly white British and included more females than males, and it was suggested by the authors that clonal diversity may have been underestimated. The 56-69-year group was small, and its depth increase did not reach significance, likely because of low power. After two AZD1222 doses, spike-specific TCR breadth and depth were significantly higher than at day 0 and than in MenACWY recipients. Conclusions about previously exposed vaccinees were limited because only a handful of AZD1222 recipients were SARS-CoV-2 seropositive at baseline. Reportedly, almost half of the unique spike-specific TCRs recognized epitopes lying outside the regions that are mutated in the B.1.351 and B.1.1.7 variants.

Taken with the paper, the label for time point translates to: baseline before first vaccination. Samples from vaccinated people were obtained from the UK trials COV001 and COV002, which included a single-blind randomized controlled phase 2/3 trial of AZD1222 (ChAdOx1 nCoV-19) in healthy adults. Trial participant PBMC samples were collected at day 0 and day 28 after the second dose for TCRbeta chain sequencing. Concerning this clone itself: The clone's antigen remains unknown. Qualities for individual bases were not recorded, and no much larger clone is one base off.

Looking up the germline V gene (reference sequence) yields CDR1 LGHDT and CDR2 YNNKEL. Relative to germline, V is 3 bases shorter and J is 7 bases shorter, with 7 bases between their ends. The CDR3 measures 12 amino acids from cysteine to phenylalanine. CDR3 DNA only is kept here, 36 bases in frame from base 1. The CDR3 regions of human TCRbeta chains were analyzed by immunosequencing. The study's own analysis went as follows. Repertoire TCRs were checked for matches against a reference library of SARS-CoV-2-specific TCRs that had been generated using the MIRA antigen-specificity platform. Breadth was defined as the fraction of unique TCRs that were SARS-CoV-2-associated. Depth was defined as the fraction of total T cells that were SARS-CoV-2-associated. Using the MIRA data, each spike-specific TCR was assigned both to the spike region to which the TCR was reactive and to a CD4 or CD8 class. Log10-transformed breadth and depth values were compared by one-way ANOVA with Sidak's multiple comparisons tests. TCRdb mirrors the immuneACCESS table, restricted to in-frame sequences. Some clones are absent from its copies; in checked studies, under half trace to an unresolved V gene, and the reason for the others is unknown. That table furnishes V, J and clone size, whereas the DNA furnished D and trimming. The sample includes roughly 100,000 clones, with about nine tenths observed a single time. The leading ten clones occupy about 4.8% of the sample.

The origin of this receptor is an adult in good health. The chain links TRBV3-1 (or the pseudogene TRBV3-2) with TRBJ2-1, with no D gene named confidently. Specimen: peripheral blood, collected on day 0 of AZD1222 vaccination. The nucleotides are TGTGCCAGCAGCCAGGGTTCTAATGAGCAGTTCTTC. This codes for CASSQGSNEQFF.